This T cell receptor beta chain was recorded in a study of long-term antiretroviral therapy in people with HIV. Study outcomes and limitations: Clonal expansions arising prior to ART prevailed in the repertoire at every time point.

By sample share, this clone is large. The antigen remains unidentified. This was the immunoSEQ v3.0 assay at survey level. Only in-frame clones appear in the TCRdb table, and some are missing; sequencing was by immunoSEQ multiplex PCR. The table has 15,000 to 20,000 clones, about 80% seen once. In germline, CDR1 is MNHNS, CDR2 SASEGT. The CDR3 has 14 amino acids. V lost 8 bases, J lost 2 bases, and 8 bases stayed unmatched. The chain joins TRBV6-1 to TRBJ1-1, with TRBD1 matching 7 bases. The material was unsorted PBMCs, obtained just before starting antiretroviral therapy. This TCR came from a man between 40 and 49 years old with HIV. The CDR3 spells CASSPEGGNTEAFF. The CDR3 DNA reads TGTGCCAGCTCGCCGGAAGGGGGCAACACTGAAGCTTTCTTT.